The T cell receptor beta chain described here comes from a study of T cells after posttransplantation cyclophosphamide. Regarding the study as a whole: Donor-recipient repertoire similarity was low at 1-2 months, rising over year one. Recipient CMV seropositivity and CMV reactivation strongly tracked TRB clonality. Skin or GI-infiltrating T cells shared few TRB sequences with blood.

Comment on this clone: Its antigen is unknown.

Assay used: immunoSEQ multiplex PCR; TCRdb lists only in-frame clones, some missing. The sample has about 32,000 clones; around nine tenths are singletons. The CDR3 loop spans 14 amino acids. V gave up 1 base and J gave up 7 bases, with 13 bases separating them. Germline V gene data show CDR1 as SGHTA and CDR2 as FQGTGA. The naive gate required viable CD3+CD4+ or CD3+CD8+ cells with CCR7+CD45RA+CD45RO-CD95-CD27+CD28+ phenotype. The sequence derives from a man aged 25 to 40 in good health and a related stem cell transplant donor. Sequencing was performed on naive CD4+ T cells sorted from blood. The gene calls are TRBV7-3 and TRBJ1-2, with D perhaps TRBD1 (5 bases). CDR3 DNA: TGTGCCAGCAGCTTAATGCCCAGGGAAGGTGGCTACACCTTC. Protein sequence: CASSLMPREGGYTF.